Below are 3 T cell receptor beta chains sequenced from a single sample in a study of T cell repertoires in cytomegalovirus infection. TCRdb independently ran MiXCR on the reads; one entry per CDR3 protein. The sample holds about 400,000 distinct CDR3 sequences, about a sixth seen once. Sequencing used PBMCs. The receptors stem from a human donor in good health (CMV status not recorded). Some clones in this sample may be carry-over from other donors' samples.

The sample holds a few counts of this clonotype. V gene TRBV7-6 combines with J gene TRBJ2-7; 8 nucleotides match TRBD1. This CDR3 comprises 15 residues. CDR1 is SGHVS, CDR2 FNYEAQ, per germline. The V and J ends lost 8 bases and 3 bases, in that order; junction bases with no gene match: 12. The CDR3 sequence is CASGGGQGARYEQYF. The CDR3 nucleotides are TGTGCCAGCGGGGGAGGACAGGGTGCCCGCTACGAGCAGTACTTC. Based on the CDR3 plus reference TRBV7-6 and TRBJ2-7, the full variable domain is GAGVSQSPRYKVTKRGQDVALRCDPISGHVSLYWYRQALGQGPEFLTYFNYEAQQDKSGLPNDRFSAERPEGSISTLTIQRTEQRDSAMYRCASGGGQGARYEQYFGPGTRLTVT.

V gene TRBV29-1 combines with J gene TRBJ2-3; 8 bases align to TRBD1. The V gene's germline CDR1 is SQVTM and CDR2 ANQGSEA. Trimming at V came to 4 bases and at J to 2 bases, leaving 5 bases not matched to a gene. CDR3 length equals 14 residues. In DNA, the CDR3 is TGCAGCGTTGGTCAGGGGGCCGTCACAGATACGCAGTATTTT. This codes for CSVGQGAVTDTQYF.

The table lists this clonotype with a count of one. This could be a read error, since a much larger clone is one nucleotide away. The DNA for the CDR3 is TGTGCCAGCAGCTCACAGACGGGGGGCTCCTATAATTCACCCCTCTACTTT. Residues: CASSSQTGGSYNSPLYF. The chain carries TRBV7-6 and TRBJ1-6; D might be TRBD1 (6 bases). CDR1 and CDR2 from the germline V gene are SGHVS and FNYEAQ. The CDR3 length is 17 residues.